This T cell receptor beta chain came from a study of esophageal squamous cell carcinoma under preoperative chemotherapy. About the study: Both tumor-infiltrating lymphocytes and peripheral blood T cells had their TCR repertoires profiled.

TCRdb reanalysed the PCR reads using MiXCR and keeps one entry per CDR3 protein. The sample carries approximately 12,000 distinct CDR3 sequences, around 50% recorded once. Time point indicated: before preoperative PTX-NDP chemotherapy. Preoperative chemotherapy with paclitaxel-nedaplatin was given to patients before surgery. Sample collection occurred from a patient given preoperative chemotherapy. The source of this sequence is a human donor with esophageal squamous cell carcinoma. The donor label of this sample is uncertain.

The CDR3 region is CASSLDRVATGELFF. CDR3 sequence (DNA): TGTGCCAGCAGTTTGGACAGGGTGGCCACCGGGGAGCTGTTTTTT. The chain uses TRBV6-5 and TRBJ2-2; 8 bases fit TRBD1. Germline V gene lookup returns CDR1 MNHEY and CDR2 SVGAGI. The CDR3 extends over 15 amino acids. With 4 bases clipped from V and 4 bases from J, the junction kept 5 bases outside the gene matches.